The source of this TCR beta chain is a study of post-analysis software for immune sequencing data. About the research overall: The cohort encompassed relapsing-remitting, secondary progressive and progressive-relapsing multiple sclerosis disease courses. Study observations and caveats: Relative to controls, patients had a handful of TRBV segments at higher frequency, with TRBV5-6, TRBV5-1 and TRBV20-1 among these. There was significantly lower normalized Chao1 diversity in multiple sclerosis patients than in controls.

This CDR3 region has 13 residues. V was cut by 6 bases and J by 1 base, with 9 bases left in between. The germline gives CDR1 MNHEY, CDR2 SVGAGI. Unique molecular identifiers were carried by the TCR beta cDNA libraries. TCRdb reanalysed the PCR reads using MiXCR and keeps one entry per CDR3 protein. The sample yields roughly 580,000 distinct CDR3 sequences, around 40% seen once. A note on this clonotype: Its antigen is not known.

Sequenced material: blood. The clonotype originates from a girl aged 5-17 years with multiple sclerosis. The chain links TRBV6-5 to TRBJ2-5; TRBD1 might be the D (6 bases). The CDR3 region has the DNA TGTGCCAGCAGCAAGGGGGTCCAAGAGACCCAGTACTTC. Its translation: CASSKGVQETQYF.